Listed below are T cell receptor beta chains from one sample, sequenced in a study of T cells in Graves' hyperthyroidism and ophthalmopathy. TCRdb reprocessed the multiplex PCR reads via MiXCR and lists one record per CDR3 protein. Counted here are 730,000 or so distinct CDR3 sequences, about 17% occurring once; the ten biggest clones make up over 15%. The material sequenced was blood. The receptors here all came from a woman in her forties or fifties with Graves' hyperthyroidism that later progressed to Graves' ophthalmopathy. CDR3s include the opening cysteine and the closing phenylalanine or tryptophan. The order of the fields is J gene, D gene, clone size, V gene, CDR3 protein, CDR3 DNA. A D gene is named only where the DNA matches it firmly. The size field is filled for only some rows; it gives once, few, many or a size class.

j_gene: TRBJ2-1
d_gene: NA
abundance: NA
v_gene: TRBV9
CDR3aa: CASSVAPGVSYNEQFF
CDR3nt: TGTGCCAGCAGCGTAGCTCCAGGGGTCTCCTACAATGAGCAGTTCTTC

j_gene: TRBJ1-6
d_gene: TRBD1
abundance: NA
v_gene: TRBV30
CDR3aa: CAWGGQAHSPLHF
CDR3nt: TGTGCCTGGGGGGGACAGGCCCATTCACCCCTCCACTTT

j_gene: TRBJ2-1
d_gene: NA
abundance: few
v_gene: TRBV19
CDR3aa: CASSIEIYNEQFF
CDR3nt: TGTGCCAGTAGTATCGAGATATACAATGAGCAGTTCTTC

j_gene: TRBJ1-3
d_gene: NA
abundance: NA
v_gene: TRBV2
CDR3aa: CASSHFGHSGNTIYF
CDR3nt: TGTGCCAGCAGCCACTTCGGGCACTCTGGAAACACCATATATTTT

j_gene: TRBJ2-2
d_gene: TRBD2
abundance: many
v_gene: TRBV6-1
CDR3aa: CASSVKTSPTGELFF
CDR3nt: TGTGCCAGCAGTGTGAAGACTAGCCCCACCGGGGAGCTGTTTTTT

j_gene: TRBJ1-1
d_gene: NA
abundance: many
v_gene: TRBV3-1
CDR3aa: CASRRGTGTEAFF
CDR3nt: TGTGCCAGCAGGAGGGGGACGGGGACTGAAGCTTTCTTT

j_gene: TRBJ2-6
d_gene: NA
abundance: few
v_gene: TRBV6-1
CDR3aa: CASSGFRDAGNVLTF
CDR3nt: TGTGCCAGCAGTGGATTCCGGGACGCAGGCAACGTCCTGACTTTC

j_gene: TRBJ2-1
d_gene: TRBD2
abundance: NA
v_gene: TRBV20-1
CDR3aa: CSARARGTSGFSYNEQFF
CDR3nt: TGCAGTGCTAGGGCCCGGGGGACTAGCGGATTCTCCTACAATGAGCAGTTCTTC

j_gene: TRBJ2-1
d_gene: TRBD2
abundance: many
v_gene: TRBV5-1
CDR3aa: CASSWTSGGGLSYNEQFF
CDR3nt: TGCGCCAGCAGCTGGACTAGTGGGGGGGGTTTGTCCTACAATGAGCAGTTCTTC

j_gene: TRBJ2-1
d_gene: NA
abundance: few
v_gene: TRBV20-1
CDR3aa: CSARAMNEQFF
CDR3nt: TGCAGTGCTAGAGCCATGAATGAGCAGTTCTTC

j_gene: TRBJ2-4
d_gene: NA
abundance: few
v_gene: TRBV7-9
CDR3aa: CASSLTWEGRTIQYF
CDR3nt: TGTGCCAGCAGCTTAACCTGGGAAGGGAGGACTATTCAGTACTTC

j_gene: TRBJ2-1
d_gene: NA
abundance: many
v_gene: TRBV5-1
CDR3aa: CASSLEPTTDYFDEQFF
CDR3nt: TGCGCCAGCAGCTTGGAGCCTACTACCGATTATTTCGATGAGCAGTTCTTC

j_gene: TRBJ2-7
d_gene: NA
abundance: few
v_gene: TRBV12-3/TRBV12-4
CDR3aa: CARSPRSQRDEQYF
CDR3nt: TGTGCCCGCAGTCCCCGTAGTCAGAGAGACGAGCAGTACTTC

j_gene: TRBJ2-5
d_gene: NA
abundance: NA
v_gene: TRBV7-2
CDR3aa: CASSLTRTEETQYF
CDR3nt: TGTGCCAGCAGCTTAACAAGGACAGAAGAGACCCAGTACTTC

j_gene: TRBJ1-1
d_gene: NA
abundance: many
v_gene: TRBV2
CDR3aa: CASSVQDTEAFF
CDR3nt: TGTGCCAGCAGTGTTCAGGACACTGAAGCTTTCTTT

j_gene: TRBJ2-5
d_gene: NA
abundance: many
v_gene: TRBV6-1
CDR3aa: CASSEATVTLQETQYF
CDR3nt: TGTGCCAGCAGTGAAGCGACCGTGACGCTGCAAGAGACCCAGTACTTC

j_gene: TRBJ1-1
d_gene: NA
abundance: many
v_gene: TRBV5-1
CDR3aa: CASSPDFGTEAFF
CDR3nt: TGCGCCAGCAGCCCCGATTTCGGCACTGAAGCTTTCTTT

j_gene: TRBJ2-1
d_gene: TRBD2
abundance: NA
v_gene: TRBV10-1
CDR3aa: CASSESRSSGTYNEQFF
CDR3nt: TGCGCCAGCAGTGAGTCGAGATCTAGCGGGACCTACAATGAGCAGTTCTTC

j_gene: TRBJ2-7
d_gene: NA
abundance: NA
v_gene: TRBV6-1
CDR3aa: CASSSFGREQYF
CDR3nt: TGTGCCAGCAGTTCCTTCGGAAGGGAGCAGTACTTC

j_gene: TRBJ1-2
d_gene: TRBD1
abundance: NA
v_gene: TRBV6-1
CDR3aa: CASRPQGAGGNYGYTF
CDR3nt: TGTGCCAGCAGACCACAGGGGGCAGGTGGAAACTATGGCTACACCTTC

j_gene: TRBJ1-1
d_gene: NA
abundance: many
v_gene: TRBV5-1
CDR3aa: CASSSTAGNTEAFF
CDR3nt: TGCGCCAGCAGCTCCACGGCAGGGAACACTGAAGCTTTCTTT

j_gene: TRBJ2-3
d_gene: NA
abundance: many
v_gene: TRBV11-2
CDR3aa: CASSPFTSSDTQYF
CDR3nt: TGTGCCAGCAGCCCCTTCACTAGTTCAGATACGCAGTATTTT

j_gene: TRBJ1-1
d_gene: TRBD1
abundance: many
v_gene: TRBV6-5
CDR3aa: CASSYWTGWSTEAFF
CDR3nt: TGTGCCAGCAGTTACTGGACAGGGTGGTCCACTGAAGCTTTCTTT

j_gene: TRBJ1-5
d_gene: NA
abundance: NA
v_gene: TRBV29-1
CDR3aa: CSAGSRDNNQPQHF
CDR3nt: TGCAGCGCCGGTAGCCGGGACAACAATCAGCCCCAGCATTTT

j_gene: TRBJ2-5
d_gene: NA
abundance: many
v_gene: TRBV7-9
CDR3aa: CATARTAQETQYF
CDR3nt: TGTGCCACCGCTAGGACGGCACAAGAGACCCAGTACTTC

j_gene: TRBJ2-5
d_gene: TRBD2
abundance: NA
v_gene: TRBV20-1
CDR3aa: CSAREAGGPLAQYF
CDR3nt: TGCAGTGCTAGGGAAGCGGGGGGACCGTTGGCCCAGTACTTC

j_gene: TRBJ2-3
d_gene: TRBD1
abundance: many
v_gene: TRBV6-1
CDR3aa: CASSPGTGNTDTQYF
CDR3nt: TGTGCCAGCAGTCCCGGGACAGGAAACACAGATACGCAGTATTTT